These 19 T cell receptor beta chains were sequenced from one sample in a study of blood T cell repertoires in COVID-19. TCRdb's copy holds only in-frame clones and misses some; the assay was immunoSEQ multiplex PCR. The sample includes 150,000 or so clones, less than 85% of them seen just once. Sample: peripheral blood. These receptors all come from a woman in her thirties or forties with COVID-19, enrolled during active disease.

The V gene is TRBV5-3, the J gene TRBJ1-2; TRBD1 is a possible D gene (5 bases). TRBV5-3 is noted as an ORF with a role that remains uncertain. There are 12 residues in the CDR3. V was shortened by 10 bases and J by 4 bases, with 14 bases between the two germline ends. The CDR3 DNA follows: TGTGCCCAACGGGGGGGACCCTATGGCTACACCTTC. Protein sequence: CAQRGGPYGYTF.

V and J are TRBV7-3 and TRBJ2-1; perhaps TRBD1 as D (6 bases). Germline CDR1 is SGHTA and CDR2 is FQGTGA. This CDR3 has 14 residues. V was cut by 4 bases and J by 6 bases, with 13 bases left in between. The CDR3: CASSYRDTSNEQFF. The DNA of the CDR3 is TGTGCCAGCAGCTACCGGGACACCTCCAATGAGCAGTTCTTC.

V is TRBV2 and J is TRBJ2-7, with 15 bases matching TRBD2. The ends lost 5 bases at V and 5 bases at J; junction bases unmatched: 7. Germline assignment: CDR1 SNHLY and CDR2 FYNNEI. The CDR3 is 16 amino acids. DNA of the CDR3: TGTGCCAGCAGTCCACCGGGACTAGCGGGAGGCCACGAGCAGTACTTC. Its protein is CASSPPGLAGGHEQYF.

J is TRBJ2-3 and V is TRBV9; 9 nucleotides match TRBD2. The V gene end was trimmed by 6 bases and the J gene end by 6 bases; junction bases not matched to a gene: 8. The CDR3 covers 14 residues. Germline V gives CDR1 SGDLS, CDR2 YYNGEE. The DNA of the CDR3 is TGTGCCAGCAACCCTAGCGGGGCCTGGGATACGCAGTATTTT. Protein sequence: CASNPSGAWDTQYF.

The rearrangement links TRBV30 to TRBJ1-5; D call uncertain. Germline-derived CDR1 and CDR2 are GTSNPN and SVGIG (reference sequence). V was cut by 2 bases and J by 3 bases, with 8 bases left in between. The CDR3 length is 13 residues. The CDR3 bases are TGTGCCTGGAGTCCTCTTTTCAATCAGCCCCAGCATTTT. Its protein is CAWSPLFNQPQHF.

For this clone: The junction differs from germline at one of its ends, possibly a read error. This chain connects TRBV11-2 to TRBJ1-1; 11 bases are a match to TRBD1. Germline V gene sequence: CDR1 SGHAT, CDR2 FQNNGV. The CDR3 is 13 amino acids. Here the CDR3 reads CASSLDLGQGVVF. The DNA for the CDR3 is TGTGCCAGCAGCTTAGATCTGGGACAGGGGGTGGTCTTT.

This chain joins TRBV6-1 and TRBJ1-3; tentatively, D is TRBD1 (5 bases). The CDR3 spans 14 residues. Germline values: CDR1 MNHNS, CDR2 SASEGT. V was pared by 3 bases and J by 5 bases, with 11 bases between. CDR3 sequence (DNA): TGTGCCAGCAGTGACGGGGGTAGCAGAAACACCATATATTTT. Translating gives CASSDGGSRNTIYF.

V gene TRBV11-2 combines with J gene TRBJ1-2; D gene ambiguous. The CDR3 length is 14 residues. V lost 2 bases and J lost 1, with 8 bases in between. Germline V lookup: CDR1 SGHAT, CDR2 FQNNGV. The CDR3 DNA reads TGTGCCAGCAGCTTAATTGCCAGTAACTATGGCTACACCTTC. Its translation: CASSLIASNYGYTF.

Concerning this clone: Additional DNA sequences in this sample encode the identical CDR3. V and J are TRBV7-3 and TRBJ1-1, with a possible D match to TRBD1 (5 bases). The CDR3 length is 13 residues. Germline-derived CDR1 and CDR2 are SGHTA and FQGTGA. Trimming removed 2 bases at V and 3 bases at J, with 7 bases between. DNA for the CDR3: TGTGCCAGCAGCTTACAGGGTGACACTGAAGCTTTCTTT. Translating it yields CASSLQGDTEAFF.

J is TRBJ2-3 and V is TRBV2; 16 bases align to TRBD2. Germline values: CDR1 SNHLY, CDR2 FYNNEI. J gave up 4 bases and V 3 bases, and 7 bases lay outside the gene matches. The CDR3 consists of 18 residues. CDR3 region: CASSEWGLAGGPSDTQYF. The CDR3 DNA reads TGTGCCAGCAGTGAGTGGGGACTAGCGGGGGGGCCTTCAGATACGCAGTATTTT.

This clone was counted once. The chain couples TRBV7-6 to TRBJ1-4; D is unresolved. Germline V CDR1 and CDR2: SGHVS, FNYEAQ. CDR3 length: 15 amino acids. The V gene lost 4 bases and the J gene lost 8 bases, with 17 bases spanning the gap. CDR3 in amino acids: CASSSRFSSREKLFF. In DNA form, the CDR3 reads TGTGCCAGCAGCTCACGTTTCAGCTCGCGGGAAAAACTGTTTTTT.

This clone was observed once. This rearrangement joins TRBV28 to TRBJ1-3; 7 bases line up with TRBD1. V was pared by 7 bases and J by 1 base, with 4 bases of the junction left unmatched. CDR3 length: 14 amino acids. The germline CDR1 and CDR2 sequences are MDHEN and SYDVKM. The CDR3, as DNA: TGTGCCAGCATCCCGACAGGGTCTGGAAACACCATATATTTT. Its translation is CASIPTGSGNTIYF.

This chain joins TRBV2 and TRBJ1-2; possibly TRBD1 for D (6 bases). The V gene lost 5 bases and the J gene lost 4 bases, with 11 bases spanning the gap. CDR3 length: 13 amino acids. The V gene's germline CDR1 is SNHLY and CDR2 FYNNEI. CDR3 sequence (DNA): TGTGCCAGCAGTACAACAGGGAGCTATGGCTACACCTTC. It encodes CASSTTGSYGYTF.

V and J are TRBV19 and TRBJ2-1; D not certain. Germline V lookup: CDR1 LNHDA, CDR2 SQIVND (reference sequence). The CDR3 sequence is 15 residues long. V shed 9 bases and J shed 0 bases, with 15 bases lying between them. The chain's CDR3 is CASVNSRHSYNEQFF. CDR3 sequence (DNA): TGTGCCAGCGTAAATAGCCGTCACTCCTACAATGAGCAGTTCTTC. Using reference TRBV19 and TRBJ2-1 for the parts outside the CDR3, the full variable domain is DGGITQSPKYLFRKEGQNVTLSCEQNLNHDAMYWYRQDPGQGLRLIYYSQIVNDFQKGDIAEGYSVSREKKESFPLTVTSAQKNPTAFYLCASVNSRHSYNEQFFGPGTRLTVL.

This chain joins TRBV7-9 and TRBJ1-1; D call uncertain. The germline V gene has CDR1 SEHNR and CDR2 FQNEAQ (reference sequence). The CDR3 consists of 13 residues. V was trimmed by 2 bases and J by 0 bases, leaving 4 bases between them. CDR3 in amino acids: CASSLQMNTEAFF. The CDR3 bases are TGTGCCAGCAGCTTACAGATGAACACTGAAGCTTTCTTT.

The chain carries TRBV5-8 and TRBJ1-1; no clear D gene. The CDR3 consists of 12 residues. The V end lost 5 bases, the J end lost 7 bases, and 12 bases lay between the germline ends. Germline V lookup: CDR1 SGHTS, CDR2 YDEGEE. The CDR3 DNA reads TGTGCCAGCAGGACACAAGACCTTGAAGCTTTCTTT. Its translation: CASRTQDLEAFF.

This clone has a single count. This chain joins TRBV28 and TRBJ2-7; TRBD2 matches at 14 bases. With V trimmed by 5 bases and J by 3 bases, 9 bases remained unmatched. The CDR3 length is 17 residues. CDR1 and CDR2 (germline): MDHEN, SYDVKM. The CDR3 is CASSTGLAGVTVYEQYF. CDR3 DNA: TGTGCCAGCAGTACGGGACTAGCGGGAGTAACGGTCTACGAGCAGTACTTC.

The CDR3 sequence is CASSPATDTQYF. CDR3 sequence (DNA): TGTGCCAGCAGCCCCGCGACAGATACGCAGTATTTT. The chain has TRBV5-5 and TRBJ2-3; D remains unclear. V lost 4 bases and J 3 bases, leaving 6 bases between the germline ends. This CDR3 contains 12 residues. Germline values: CDR1 SGHKS, CDR2 YYEKEE (reference sequence).

This clone was counted once. The chain recombines TRBV27 with TRBJ2-3; 12 bases are a match to TRBD2. J gave up 6 bases and V 3 bases, and 7 bases lay outside the gene matches. The CDR3 sequence is 16 residues long. CDR1 and CDR2 (germline): MNHEY, SMNVEV (reference sequence). This chain's CDR3 is CASSFRLAGDLDTQYF. In DNA, the CDR3 is TGTGCCAGCAGTTTCAGACTAGCGGGAGATCTGGATACGCAGTATTTT.